Below are 20 T cell receptor beta chains sequenced from a single sample in a study of human T cells and chemical hapten exposure. TCRdb itself ran the RACE reads through MiXCR, one entry per CDR3 protein. The sample holds 82,000 or so distinct CDR3 sequences, 13% seen once. Sample time point: patch test 3, about 24 weeks after DPC sensitization. The treatment was: therapeutic diphenylcyclopropenone sensitization with weekly scalp DPC. The sequenced sample was whole blood, obtained in connection with sensitization to the hapten diphenylcyclopropenone (DPC). Every receptor here comes from a woman aged 45-65 years with alopecia areata. Some clones in this sample may be carry-over from other donors' samples.

The gene calls are TRBV19 and TRBJ2-3; D remains ambiguous. The CDR3 is made up of 14 amino acids. The V end lost 3 bases, the J end lost 3 bases, and 10 bases lay between the germline ends. The germline gives CDR1 LNHDA, CDR2 SQIVND (reference sequence). The DNA for the CDR3 is TGTGCCAGTAGTATGCCCTCAGATACAGATACGCAGTATTTT. Translating gives CASSMPSDTDTQYF.

This clonotype was detected a few times. The J gene is TRBJ2-3, the V gene TRBV29-1; D is undetermined. Germline lookup yields CDR1 SQVTM and CDR2 ANQGSEA. CDR3 length: 13 residues. The V end lost 4 bases, the J end lost 3 bases, and 11 bases lay between the germline ends. The CDR3 nucleotides are TGCAGCGTTGGGGCCGTTTTTACAGATACGCAGTATTTT. Protein: CSVGAVFTDTQYF.

There are many counts of this clonotype. The rearrangement joins TRBV2 to TRBJ2-7; tentatively, D is TRBD1 or TRBD2 (5 bases each). Trimming removed 3 bases at V and 2 bases at J, with 14 bases between. This CDR3 spans 15 amino acids. The germline V gene encodes CDR1 SNHLY and CDR2 FYNNEI. This CDR3 is CASSEFGPGPYEQYF. CDR3 nucleotide sequence: TGTGCCAGCAGTGAGTTTGGCCCGGGACCCTACGAGCAGTACTTC. The full variable domain, completed using reference TRBV2 and TRBJ2-7, is EPEVTQTPSHQVTQMGQEVILRCVPISNHLYFYWYRQILGQKVEFLVSFYNNEISEKSEIFDDQFSVERPDGSNFTLKIRSTKLEDSAMYFCASSEFGPGPYEQYFGPGTRLTVT.

The chain is built from TRBV6-1 and TRBJ2-7; 7 bases map to TRBD2. Germline CDR1 is MNHNS and CDR2 is SASEGT. Losses at the gene ends were 5 bases for V and 0 bases for J; bases not matched to a gene: 7. CDR3 length: 15 residues. This chain's CDR3 is CASSTRAGASYEQYF. In DNA, the CDR3 is TGTGCCAGCAGTACAAGGGCGGGAGCCTCCTACGAGCAGTACTTC.

This clonotype has a count of ten or more. The chain is built from TRBV6-6 and TRBJ2-3; tentative D call: TRBD1 (5 bases). The germline V gene encodes CDR1 MNHNY and CDR2 SVGAGI (reference sequence). V lost 6 bases to trimming and J lost 0 bases, with 7 bases between them. This CDR3 is 13 amino acids long. CDR3 sequence: CASRDTSTDTQYF. The DNA for the CDR3 is TGTGCCAGCAGGGACACAAGCACAGATACGCAGTATTTT.

J is TRBJ2-7 and V is TRBV5-4; TRBD1 agrees at 7 bases. Looked up from germline, CDR1 is SGHNT and CDR2 is YYREEE (reference sequence). This CDR3 has 15 residues. V trimming: 3 bases; J trimming: 3 bases; junction bases outside the gene matches: 9. The CDR3 region is CASSSDQGQRYEQYF. DNA for the CDR3: TGTGCCAGCAGCTCCGACCAGGGACAGCGCTACGAGCAGTACTTC.

V and J are TRBV28 and TRBJ1-1; 7 bases fit TRBD1. The ends lost 7 bases at V and 5 bases at J; junction bases unmatched: 7. Germline values: CDR1 MDHEN, CDR2 SYDVKM. The CDR3 covers 13 residues. The CDR3 sequence: CASTPGQRTEAFF. CDR3 coding DNA: TGTGCCAGCACTCCGGGACAGAGGACTGAAGCTTTCTTT.

This clonotype was seen at least ten times. The chain joins TRBV29-1 to TRBJ2-1; 15 positions agree with TRBD2. Germline V gene data show CDR1 as SQVTM and CDR2 as ANQGSEA. Trimming cost V 4 bases and J 6 bases; bases outside gene matches: 4. CDR3 length: 15 residues. CDR3 region: CSVGTSGRAFNEQFF. The CDR3 DNA follows: TGCAGCGTTGGGACTAGCGGGAGGGCCTTCAATGAGCAGTTCTTC.

This clonotype was observed at least ten times. The chain recombines TRBV6-1 with TRBJ1-2; maybe TRBD1 (5 bases). Germline assignment: CDR1 MNHNS and CDR2 SASEGT. This CDR3 is built from 12 residues. With 7 bases removed from V and 2 bases from J, the gap between germline ends came to 8 bases. CDR3 sequence reads: CASTYRNYGYTF. CDR3 sequence (DNA): TGTGCCAGCACGTACAGGAACTATGGCTACACCTTC.

The gene calls are TRBV6-1 and TRBJ1-5; weak D call: TRBD1 (5 bases). The CDR3 is 15 amino acids. Trimming stripped 0 bases from V and 4 bases from J, with 10 bases between. Looked up from germline, CDR1 is MNHNS and CDR2 is SASEGT. The CDR3 DNA sequence: TGTGCCAGCAGTGAAGCGGGGGGAAAGAATCAGCCCCAGCATTTT. Its protein product is CASSEAGGKNQPQHF.

The sample holds a few counts of this clonotype. The V call is TRBV3-1, the J call TRBJ1-6, with TRBD1 matching over 8 bases. V lost 4 bases, J lost 9 bases, and 2 bases stayed unmatched. This CDR3 region has 13 residues. Germline V lookup: CDR1 LGHDT, CDR2 YNNKEL (reference sequence). CDR3: CASSRTGTSPLHF. CDR3 in DNA: TGTGCCAGCAGCCGGACAGGGACTTCACCCCTCCACTTT.

Remarks on this clonotype: A much larger clone sits a single nucleotide away, making a read error possible. CDR3 sequence reads: CASSIADSLTDTQNF. The CDR3 DNA is TGTGCCAGCAGCATTGCGGACAGCCTCACAGATACGCAGAATTTT. V and J are TRBV21-1 and TRBJ2-3; whether TRBD1, the table's D call, matches the DNA was not checked. TRBV21-1 is a documented pseudogene. This CDR3 region has 15 residues.

The J gene is TRBJ1-2, the V gene TRBV11-2; TRBD1 matches 10 bases. Germline CDR1 reads SGHAT; CDR2 reads FQNNGV. J lost 7 bases, V lost 5 bases, and 7 bases had no gene match. The CDR3 length is 14 residues. CDR3: CASSTLGTGVGYTF. Written as DNA, the CDR3 is TGTGCCAGCAGCACCCTAGGGACAGGGGTTGGCTACACCTTC.

There are a few counts of this clonotype. The chain joins TRBV19 to TRBJ2-6, with D possibly being TRBD1 (6 bases). This CDR3 has 16 amino acids. CDR1 is LNHDA and CDR2 is SQIVND in the germline V gene (reference sequence). Trimming stripped 3 bases from V and 16 bases from J, with 25 bases between. The CDR3 region has the DNA TGTGCCAGTAGTATGCAGGCAGGGGCCCACTCTGGGCGACTGACTTTC. It encodes CASSMQAGAHSGRLTF.

The chain employs TRBV5-1 and TRBJ1-1; D is perhaps TRBD1 (5 bases). V lost 3 bases, J lost 3 bases, and 9 bases lay in between. CDR3 length equals 13 residues. Germline CDR1 reads SGHRS; CDR2 reads YFSETQ. This chain's CDR3 is CASSSGGDTEAFF. The CDR3 DNA is TGCGCCAGCAGCTCCGGGGGGGACACTGAAGCTTTCTTT. Together with reference TRBV5-1 and TRBJ1-1, the CDR3 gives the full variable domain: KAGVTQTPRYLIKTRGQQVTLSCSPISGHRSVSWYQQTPGQGLQFLFEYFSETQRNKGNFPGRFSGRQFSNSRSEMNVSTLELGDSALYLCASSSGGDTEAFFGQGTRLTVV.

This clonotype occurred a few times. The chain has TRBV19 and TRBJ1-5, with D perhaps matching TRBD1 (5 bases). The V and J ends lost 5 bases and 3 bases respectively, with 14 bases between them. CDR3 size: 15 residues. Per germline, CDR1 LNHDA and CDR2 SQIVND (reference sequence). The CDR3: CASSLLDIINQPQHF. The DNA for the CDR3 is TGTGCCAGTAGTCTCCTGGACATTATCAATCAGCCCCAGCATTTT. Supplemented by reference TRBV19 and TRBJ1-5, the full variable domain reads DGGITQSPKYLFRKEGQNVTLSCEQNLNHDAMYWYRQDPGQGLRLIYYSQIVNDFQKGDIAEGYSVSREKKESFPLTVTSAQKNPTAFYLCASSLLDIINQPQHFGDGTRLSIL.

This clonotype turned up a few times. The chain combines TRBV20-1 with TRBJ1-2, with 7 bases fitting TRBD1. CDR1 is DFQATT, CDR2 SNEGSKA, per germline (reference sequence). V trimming: 0 bases; J trimming: 2 bases; junction bases outside the gene matches: 3. The CDR3 is made up of 14 amino acids. CDR3 DNA sequence: TGCAGTGCTAGAGACGCGGGACAGAACTATGGCTACACCTTC. Translation: CSARDAGQNYGYTF.

V and J are TRBV9 and TRBJ2-1; D is ambiguous. Trimming took off 0 bases at V and 6 bases at J, with 10 bases between the two ends. The CDR3 is 14 residues long. Germline V lookup: CDR1 SGDLS, CDR2 YYNGEE. The CDR3 sequence is CASSVVSQTNEQFF. The DNA for the CDR3 is TGTGCCAGCAGCGTAGTGAGTCAAACCAATGAGCAGTTCTTC.

There are many counts of this clonotype. V gene TRBV11-2 combines with J gene TRBJ2-7; D is perhaps TRBD1 or TRBD2 (6 bases each). V gave up 0 bases and J gave up 2 bases, with 11 bases separating them. The CDR3 covers 15 residues. Germline assignment: CDR1 SGHAT and CDR2 FQNNGV. CDR3 nucleotide sequence: TGTGCCAGCAGCTTAGAGCCGGGGGACACCTACGAGCAGTACTTC. Protein: CASSLEPGDTYEQYF.

This clonotype was recorded at least ten times. For the CDR3, the DNA is TGTGCCAGCAGTTTAGGGGGACTCACAGATACGCAGTATTTT. Protein product: CASSLGGLTDTQYF. This chain joins TRBV27 and TRBJ2-3; weak D call: TRBD2 (6 bases). CDR1 and CDR2 (germline): MNHEY, SMNVEV (reference sequence). There are 14 residues in the CDR3. The V end was cut by 2 bases, the J end by 2 bases, with 8 bases between.